The rows below give T cell receptor beta chains drawn from one sample of a study of regulatory T cells in long-lasting Graves disease. MiXCR was run by TCRdb on the multiplex PCR reads, yielding one entry per CDR3 protein. The data contain under 300,000 distinct CDR3 sequences, about 18% of them singletons. The same data also went into a second study, on T cells in Graves' hyperthyroidism and ophthalmopathy.

The source was peripheral blood mononuclear cells (PBMCs), collected at new diagnosis, from a patient treated with antithyroid drugs. These receptors were collected from a woman in her 30s with Graves disease. Both conserved end residues are part of each CDR3. The D gene is left open where the match is weak. Size tells how often a clone was seen (once, few, many) or the class of an expanded clone, and some rows leave it out.

CDR3 DNA,CDR3 protein,J gene,V gene,D gene,clone size
TGTGCCAGCAGCTTAGCGGGGCAGGGAGTCAATGAGCAGTTCTTC,CASSLAGQGVNEQFF,TRBJ2-1,TRBV7-9,-,-
TGTGCCAGCAGCTTTACGGCTAGCACAGATACGCAGTATTTT,CASSFTASTDTQYF,TRBJ2-3,TRBV5-1,-,many
TGTGCCAGTAGTAACCAGGGAAGCCATCCCCAGCATTTT,CASSNQGSHPQHF,TRBJ1-5,TRBV19,-,-
TGTGCCAGCAGCAGAAGACTAGCGGGGTCCGCCAAAAACATTCAGTACTTC,CASSRRLAGSAKNIQYF,TRBJ2-4,TRBV7-2,TRBD2,-
TGTGCCAGTAGTATGGCAGGGGGGTTGAGAACAGATACGCAGTATTTT,CASSMAGGLRTDTQYF,TRBJ2-3,TRBV19,-,-
TGTGCCAGCAGCTTCGGGACTAGCGGGATATCAGGGCCGGATACGCAGTATTTT,CASSFGTSGISGPDTQYF,TRBJ2-3,TRBV11-2,TRBD2,-
TGTCCCAGCGGCCCCTTAAGCGGCCAAGAGACCCAGTACTTC,CPSGPLSGQETQYF,TRBJ2-5,TRBV7-9,-,few
TGTGCCACCAGCAGTGGACGACCCATAGCCAAAAACATTCAGTACTTC,CATSSGRPIAKNIQYF,TRBJ2-4,TRBV15,-,many
TGTGCCAGCAGAGCGGGACAGAGACTTAATTCACCCCTCCACTTT,CASRAGQRLNSPLHF,TRBJ1-6,TRBV6-1,TRBD1,many
TGTGCCAGCAGCTACCAGGTCGAAAACATTCAGTACTTC,CASSYQVENIQYF,TRBJ2-4,TRBV7-2,-,many
TGCAGCGTTGGAGGTAGCGGGGGCGGGGAGACCCAGTACTTC,CSVGGSGGGETQYF,TRBJ2-5,TRBV29-1,TRBD2,many
TGTGCCAGCACCCCTACGTTTAGCGGGGGGGTGATATTAGATACGCAGTATTTT,CASTPTFSGGVILDTQYF,TRBJ2-3,TRBV12-3/TRBV12-4,TRBD2,-
TGTGCCATCAGTGAGTCCCAGGGGGGTGAAAAACTGTTTTTT,CAISESQGGEKLFF,TRBJ1-4,TRBV10-3,TRBD1,many
TGTGCCAGCAGCTCAGCCAATCAGCCCCAGCATTTT,CASSSANQPQHF,TRBJ1-5,TRBV12-3/TRBV12-4,-,many
TGTGCCAGCAGCTTTAAGTGGGGCAATCAGCCCCAGCATTTT,CASSFKWGNQPQHF,TRBJ1-5,TRBV7-2,-,many
TGTGCCAGCAGAGAGGCGGGGGGGTACACAGATACGCAGTATTTT,CASREAGGYTDTQYF,TRBJ2-3,TRBV6-1,TRBD2,many
TGTGCCAGCAGTTTGAAGGGGGCCTACGAGCAGTACTTC,CASSLKGAYEQYF,TRBJ2-7,TRBV12-3/TRBV12-4,-,many
TGTGCCAGCAGTGGGCCCGCCGGAGAAAACACCATATATTTT,CASSGPAGENTIYF,TRBJ1-3,TRBV2,-,many
TGCGCCAGCCGAAGGCAGGGCGGGGCGACCACAGATACGCAGTATTTT,CASRRQGGATTDTQYF,TRBJ2-3,TRBV10-2,-,many
TGTGCCAGCAGCCCCCTAAGGTCTGGGGCCAACGTCCTGACTTTC,CASSPLRSGANVLTF,TRBJ2-6,TRBV11-2,-,-
TGTGCCAGCAAGCGGGGGGCCCCCAATGAGCAGTTCTTC,CASKRGAPNEQFF,TRBJ2-1,TRBV6-2/TRBV6-3,TRBD2,many
TGCGCCAGCAGCCTGGACTGGGGCAATCAGCCCCAGCATTTT,CASSLDWGNQPQHF,TRBJ1-5,TRBV4-1,-,-
TGTGCCAGCAGTTCAAGTCCCGGGACAGGGTTCGGCGCTGAGCAGTTCTTC,CASSSSPGTGFGAEQFF,TRBJ2-1,TRBV7-2,TRBD1,many
TGTGCCAGCGGCCCACTAGCGGGGGGGGAGGGTGAGCAGTTCTTC,CASGPLAGGEGEQFF,TRBJ2-1,TRBV5-5,TRBD2,few
TGTGCCAGCAGTAAGTGGACAGGGGTCCAAGAGACCCAGTACTTC,CASSKWTGVQETQYF,TRBJ2-5,TRBV6-2/TRBV6-3,TRBD1,-
TGTGCCAGCAGTCGGGACAGGGGGTTCTATGGCTACACCTTC,CASSRDRGFYGYTF,TRBJ1-2,TRBV6-1,TRBD1,many
TGCAGTGCCACGAAGGAGGACGAGCAGTACTTC,CSATKEDEQYF,TRBJ2-7,TRBV20-1,-,-
TGTGCCAGCAGCTCCTCCGGGAACACCGGGGAGCTGTTTTTT,CASSSSGNTGELFF,TRBJ2-2,TRBV11-2,-,many
TGTGCCAGCAGGTTAACGGGCAGGCTGGGCACTGAAGCTTTCTTT,CASRLTGRLGTEAFF,TRBJ1-1,TRBV7-3,-,many
TGCAGTGCCAGCAGTCCGGGCAGGGAAACAGATACGCAGTATTTT,CSASSPGRETDTQYF,TRBJ2-3,TRBV20-1,-,-